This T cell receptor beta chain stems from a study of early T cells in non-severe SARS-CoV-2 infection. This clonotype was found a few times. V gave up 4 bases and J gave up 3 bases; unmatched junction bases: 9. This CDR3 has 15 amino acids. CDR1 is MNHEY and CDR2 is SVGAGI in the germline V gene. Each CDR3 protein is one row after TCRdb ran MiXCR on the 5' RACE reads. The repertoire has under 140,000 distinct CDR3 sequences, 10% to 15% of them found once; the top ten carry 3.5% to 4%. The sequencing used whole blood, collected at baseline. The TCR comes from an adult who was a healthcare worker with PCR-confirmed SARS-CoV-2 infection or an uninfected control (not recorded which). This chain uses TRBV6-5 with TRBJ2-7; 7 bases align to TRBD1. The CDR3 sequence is CASSFDQGVNYEQYF. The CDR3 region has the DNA TGTGCCAGCAGTTTTGACCAGGGGGTAAACTACGAGCAGTACTTC.